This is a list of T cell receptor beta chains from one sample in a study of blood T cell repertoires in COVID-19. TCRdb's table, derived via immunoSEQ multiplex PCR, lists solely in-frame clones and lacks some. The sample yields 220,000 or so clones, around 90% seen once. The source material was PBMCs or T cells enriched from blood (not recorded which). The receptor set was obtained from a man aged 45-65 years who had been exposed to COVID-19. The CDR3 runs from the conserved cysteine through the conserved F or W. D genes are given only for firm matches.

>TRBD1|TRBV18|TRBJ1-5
CASSSGTASNQPQHF
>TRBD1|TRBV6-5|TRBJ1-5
CAGSQGAGNQPQHF
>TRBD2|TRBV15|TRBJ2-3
CATSRDLGILAVTLGYTQYF
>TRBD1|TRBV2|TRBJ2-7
CASSELNLMTGDEQYF
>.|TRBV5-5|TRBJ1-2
CASSLSPRQGYGYTF
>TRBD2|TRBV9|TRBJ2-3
CASSVGSGGADTQYF
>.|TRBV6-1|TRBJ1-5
CASSFRHSNQPQHF
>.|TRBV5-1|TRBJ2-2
CASSSGHNANTGELFF
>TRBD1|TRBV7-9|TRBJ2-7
CASTGQGVEQYF
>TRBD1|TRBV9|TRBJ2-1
CASSSRGDSAYNEQFF
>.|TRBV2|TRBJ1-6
CASSLRGSPLHF